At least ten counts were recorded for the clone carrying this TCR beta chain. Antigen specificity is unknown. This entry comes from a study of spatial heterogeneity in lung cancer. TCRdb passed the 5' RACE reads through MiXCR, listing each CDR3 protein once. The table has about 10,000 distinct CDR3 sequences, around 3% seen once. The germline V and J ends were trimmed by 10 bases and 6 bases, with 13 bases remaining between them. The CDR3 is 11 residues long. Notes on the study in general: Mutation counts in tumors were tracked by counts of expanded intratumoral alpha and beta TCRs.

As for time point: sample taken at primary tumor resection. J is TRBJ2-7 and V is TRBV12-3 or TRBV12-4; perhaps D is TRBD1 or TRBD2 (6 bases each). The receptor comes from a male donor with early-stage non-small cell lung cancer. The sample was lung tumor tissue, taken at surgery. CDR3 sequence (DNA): TGTGCCACCTCGAGGGGGGCCGAGCAGTACTTC. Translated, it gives CATSRGAEQYF.